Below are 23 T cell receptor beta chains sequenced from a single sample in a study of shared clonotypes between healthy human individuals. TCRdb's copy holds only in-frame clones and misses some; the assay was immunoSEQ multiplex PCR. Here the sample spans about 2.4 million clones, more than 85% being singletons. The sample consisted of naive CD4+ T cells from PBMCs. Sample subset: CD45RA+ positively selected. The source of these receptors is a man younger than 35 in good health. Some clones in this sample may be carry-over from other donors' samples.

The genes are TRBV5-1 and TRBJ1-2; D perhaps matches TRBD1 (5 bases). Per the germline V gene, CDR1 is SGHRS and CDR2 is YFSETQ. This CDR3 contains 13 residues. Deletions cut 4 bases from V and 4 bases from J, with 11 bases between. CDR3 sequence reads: CASSPGPGYGYTF. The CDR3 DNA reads TGCGCCAGCAGCCCGGGGCCAGGCTATGGCTACACCTTC.

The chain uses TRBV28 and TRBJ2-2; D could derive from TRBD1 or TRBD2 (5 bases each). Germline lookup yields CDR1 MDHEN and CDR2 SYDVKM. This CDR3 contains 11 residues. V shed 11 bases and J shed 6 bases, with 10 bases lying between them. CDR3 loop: CAGGGAGELFF. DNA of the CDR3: TGTGCCGGGGGTGGGGCCGGGGAGCTGTTTTTT.

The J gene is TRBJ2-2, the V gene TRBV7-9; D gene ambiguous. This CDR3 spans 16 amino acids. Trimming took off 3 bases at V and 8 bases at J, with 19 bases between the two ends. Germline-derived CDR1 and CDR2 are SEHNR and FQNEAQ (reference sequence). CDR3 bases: TGTGCCAGCAGCTTGACGGGCCAAGGACCGGGTGGGGAGCTGTTTTTT. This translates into CASSLTGQGPGGELFF.

The CDR3: CASSIQGADTEAFF. DNA of the CDR3: TGTGCCAGCAGCATACAGGGGGCCGACACTGAAGCTTTCTTT. The chain has TRBV7-3 and TRBJ1-1, with 9 bases identical to TRBD1. The trim removed 5 bases at V and 3 bases at J, leaving 4 bases unmatched. The CDR3 runs to 14 residues. Germline lookup yields CDR1 SGHTA and CDR2 FQGTGA.

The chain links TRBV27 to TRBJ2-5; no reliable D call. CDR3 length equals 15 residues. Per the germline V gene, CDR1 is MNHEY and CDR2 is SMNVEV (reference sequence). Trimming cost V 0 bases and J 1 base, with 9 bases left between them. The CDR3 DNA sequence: TGTGCCAGCAGTTTATCGGCACACCTCCAAGAGACCCAGTACTTC. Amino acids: CASSLSAHLQETQYF.

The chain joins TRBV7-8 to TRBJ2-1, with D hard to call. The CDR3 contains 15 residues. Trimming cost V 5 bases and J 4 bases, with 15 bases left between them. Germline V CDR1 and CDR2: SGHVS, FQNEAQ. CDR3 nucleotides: TGTGCCAGCAGCCGCGGCCGCGTCCCGTACAATGAGCAGTTCTTC. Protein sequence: CASSRGRVPYNEQFF.

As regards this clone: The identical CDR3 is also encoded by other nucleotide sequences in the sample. Here the CDR3 DNA reads TGTGCCAGCTCACCGGGCAGTAGCACAGATACGCAGTATTTT. This encodes CASSPGSSTDTQYF. V is TRBV18 and J is TRBJ2-3; D gene ambiguous. V lost 3 bases to trimming and J lost 0 bases, with 7 bases between them. Germline CDR1 is KGHSH and CDR2 is LQKENI. The length of the CDR3 is 14 residues.

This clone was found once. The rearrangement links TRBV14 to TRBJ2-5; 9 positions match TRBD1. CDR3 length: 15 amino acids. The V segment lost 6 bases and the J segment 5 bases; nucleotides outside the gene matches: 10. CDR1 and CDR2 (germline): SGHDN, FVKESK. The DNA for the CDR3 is TGTGCCAGCAGGAACTCCGGGACAGGGCCGGAGACCCAGTACTTC. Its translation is CASRNSGTGPETQYF. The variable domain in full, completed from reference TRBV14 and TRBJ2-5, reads EAGVTQFPSHSVIEKGQTVTLRCDPISGHDNLYWYRRVMGKEIKFLLHFVKESKQDESGMPNNRFLAERTGGTYSTLKVQPAELEDSGVYFCASRNSGTGPETQYFGPGTRLLVL.

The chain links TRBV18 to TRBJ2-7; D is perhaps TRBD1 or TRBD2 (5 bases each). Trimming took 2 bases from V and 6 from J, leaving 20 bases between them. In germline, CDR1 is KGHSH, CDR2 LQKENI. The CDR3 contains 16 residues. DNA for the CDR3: TGTGCCAGCTCACCATATCCGGGACCCCCCTCGGCCGAGCAGTACTTC. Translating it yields CASSPYPGPPSAEQYF.

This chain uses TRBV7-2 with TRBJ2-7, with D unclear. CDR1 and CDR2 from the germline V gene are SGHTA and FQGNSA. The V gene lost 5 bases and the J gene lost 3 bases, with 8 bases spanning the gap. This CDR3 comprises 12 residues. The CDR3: CASSPTIYEQYF. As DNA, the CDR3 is TGTGCCAGCAGCCCAACGATCTACGAGCAGTACTTC.

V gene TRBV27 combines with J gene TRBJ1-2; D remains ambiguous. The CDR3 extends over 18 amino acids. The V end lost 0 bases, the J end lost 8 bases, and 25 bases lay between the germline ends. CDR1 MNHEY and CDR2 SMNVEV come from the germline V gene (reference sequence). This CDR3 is CASSLSDGSGGLTLGYTF. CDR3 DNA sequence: TGTGCCAGCAGTTTATCTGATGGTTCCGGCGGTCTTACTCTGGGCTACACCTTC.

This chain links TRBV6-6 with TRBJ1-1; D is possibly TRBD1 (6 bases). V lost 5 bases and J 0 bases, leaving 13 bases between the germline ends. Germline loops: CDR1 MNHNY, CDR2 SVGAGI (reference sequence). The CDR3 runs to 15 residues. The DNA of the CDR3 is TGTGCCAGCAGTCAGGGGACCTACATGAACACTGAAGCTTTCTTT. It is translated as CASSQGTYMNTEAFF.

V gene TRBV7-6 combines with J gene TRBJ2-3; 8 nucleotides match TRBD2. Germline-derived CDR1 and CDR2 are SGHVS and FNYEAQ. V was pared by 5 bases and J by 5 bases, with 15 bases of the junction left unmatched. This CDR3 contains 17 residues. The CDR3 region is CASSPSGQAGGGDTQYF. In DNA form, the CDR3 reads TGTGCCAGCAGCCCCTCGGGTCAGGCGGGAGGAGGAGATACGCAGTATTTT. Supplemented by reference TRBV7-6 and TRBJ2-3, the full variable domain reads GAGVSQSPRYKVTKRGQDVALRCDPISGHVSLYWYRQALGQGPEFLTYFNYEAQQDKSGLPNDRFSAERPEGSISTLTIQRTEQRDSAMYRCASSPSGQAGGGDTQYFGPGTRLTVL.

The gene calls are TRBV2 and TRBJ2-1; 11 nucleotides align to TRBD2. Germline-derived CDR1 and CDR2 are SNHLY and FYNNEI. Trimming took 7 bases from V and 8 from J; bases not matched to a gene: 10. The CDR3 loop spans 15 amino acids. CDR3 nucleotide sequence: TGTGCCAGCACCACGACGCTAGCGGGAGGTCATGAGCAGTTCTTC. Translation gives CASTTTLAGGHEQFF.

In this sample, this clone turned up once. For the CDR3, the DNA is TGTGCCAGCAGTATTCCCAGGGGGGGTACCGGGGAGCTGTTTTTT. It codes for CASSIPRGGTGELFF. The chain uses TRBV28 and TRBJ2-2, with D perhaps matching TRBD1 or TRBD2 (7 bases each). Germline V gene sequence: CDR1 MDHEN, CDR2 SYDVKM. The ends were cut back, 5 bases at V and 5 bases at J, with 15 bases in the middle. This CDR3 region has 15 residues.

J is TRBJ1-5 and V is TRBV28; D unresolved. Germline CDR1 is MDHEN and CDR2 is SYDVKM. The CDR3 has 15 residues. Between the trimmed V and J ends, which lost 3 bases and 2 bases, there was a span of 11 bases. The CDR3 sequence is CASSFSRLGNQPQHF. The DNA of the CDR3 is TGTGCCAGCAGTTTCTCCCGCCTCGGCAATCAGCCCCAGCATTTT.

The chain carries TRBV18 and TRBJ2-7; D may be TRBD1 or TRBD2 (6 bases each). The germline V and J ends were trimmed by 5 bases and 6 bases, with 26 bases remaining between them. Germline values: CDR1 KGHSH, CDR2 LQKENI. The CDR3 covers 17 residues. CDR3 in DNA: TGTGCCAGCTCATGGATACAGGGTCGGCTAGCGAGTGGCGAGCAGTACTTC. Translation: CASSWIQGRLASGEQYF. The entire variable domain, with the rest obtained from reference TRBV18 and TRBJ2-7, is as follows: NAGVMQNPRHLVRRRGQEARLRCSPMKGHSHVYWYRQLPEEGLKFMVYLQKENIIDESGMPKERFSAEFPKEGPSILRIQQVVRGDSAAYFCASSWIQGRLASGEQYFGPGTRLTVT.

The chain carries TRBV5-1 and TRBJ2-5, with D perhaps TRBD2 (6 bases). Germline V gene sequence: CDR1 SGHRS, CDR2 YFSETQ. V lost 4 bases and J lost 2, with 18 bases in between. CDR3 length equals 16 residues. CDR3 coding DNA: TGCGCCAGCAGCCTCCTAATAGGGAGCGGGCAAGAGACCCAGTACTTC. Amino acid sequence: CASSLLIGSGQETQYF.

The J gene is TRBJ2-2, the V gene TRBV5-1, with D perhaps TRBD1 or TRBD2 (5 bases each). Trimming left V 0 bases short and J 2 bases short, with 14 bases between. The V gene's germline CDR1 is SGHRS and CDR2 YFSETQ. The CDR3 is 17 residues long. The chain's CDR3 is CASSLASGSFNTGELFF. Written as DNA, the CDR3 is TGCGCCAGCAGCTTGGCCTCAGGGAGCTTCAACACCGGGGAGCTGTTTTTT. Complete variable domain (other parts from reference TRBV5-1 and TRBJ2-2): KAGVTQTPRYLIKTRGQQVTLSCSPISGHRSVSWYQQTPGQGLQFLFEYFSETQRNKGNFPGRFSGRQFSNSRSEMNVSTLELGDSALYLCASSLASGSFNTGELFFGEGSRLTVL.

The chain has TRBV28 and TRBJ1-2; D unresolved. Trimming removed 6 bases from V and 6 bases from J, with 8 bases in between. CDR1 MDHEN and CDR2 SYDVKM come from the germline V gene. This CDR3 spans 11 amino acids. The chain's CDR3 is CASRLDHGYTF. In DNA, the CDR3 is TGTGCCAGCAGATTGGACCATGGCTACACCTTC.

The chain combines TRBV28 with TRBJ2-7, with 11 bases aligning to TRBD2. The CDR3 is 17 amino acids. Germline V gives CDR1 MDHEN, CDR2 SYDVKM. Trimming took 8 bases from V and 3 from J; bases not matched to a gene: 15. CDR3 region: CASVPLAGGGGNYEQYF. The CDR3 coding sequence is TGTGCCAGCGTCCCTCTAGCGGGAGGAGGCGGGAACTACGAGCAGTACTTC. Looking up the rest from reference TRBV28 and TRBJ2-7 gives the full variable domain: DVKVTQSSRYLVKRTGEKVFLECVQDMDHENMFWYRQDPGLGLRLIYFSYDVKMKEKGDIPEGYSVSREKKERFSLILESASTNQTSMYLCASVPLAGGGGNYEQYFGPGTRLTVT.

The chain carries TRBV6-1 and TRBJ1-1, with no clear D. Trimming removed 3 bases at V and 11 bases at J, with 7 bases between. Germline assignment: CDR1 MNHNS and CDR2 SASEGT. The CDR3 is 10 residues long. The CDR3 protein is CASSDRRAFF. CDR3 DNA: TGTGCCAGCAGTGACAGGCGGGCTTTCTTT.

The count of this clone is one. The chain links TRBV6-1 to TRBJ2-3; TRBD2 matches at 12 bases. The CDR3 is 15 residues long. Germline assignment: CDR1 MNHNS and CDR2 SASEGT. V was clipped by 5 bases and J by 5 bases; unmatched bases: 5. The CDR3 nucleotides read TGTGCCAGCAGTCAACTAGCGGGAGGAGAAGATACGCAGTATTTT. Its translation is CASSQLAGGEDTQYF.